This passage covers 27 T cell receptor beta chains from one sample sequenced in a study of identifying expanded T cells in peripheral blood (dated by TCRdb to between 2017 and 2020). Receptors were amplified or captured by the immunoSEQ multiplex PCR assay. Drawn from immuneACCESS, this table holds only the in-frame rearrangements with V and J called that TCRdb kept. Clones are partly lost; checked studies trace under half to an unresolved V gene and leave the rest unexplained. In all, the sample holds around 66,000 clones, and over 75% of those were seen once. The biggest ten clones account for about 4.5% of the sample. The specimen was blood. These receptors all stem from a person aged 18-70 years in good health.

The chain has TRBV7-2 and TRBJ2-3; a possible D gene is TRBD1 (6 bases). CDR3 size: 14 residues. V lost 4 bases to trimming and J lost 5 bases, with 13 bases between them. Germline CDR1 SGHTA, CDR2 FQGNSA. CDR3 sequence (DNA): TGTGCCAGCAGCTCCCTACAACAGGGAGATACGCAGTATTTT. This gives the protein CASSSLQQGDTQYF. Together with reference TRBV7-2 and TRBJ2-3, the CDR3 gives the full variable domain: GAGVSQSPSNKVTEKGKDVELRCDPISGHTALYWYRQSLGQGLEFLIYFQGNSAPDKSGLPSDRFSAERTGGSVSTLTIQRTQQEDSAVYLCASSSLQQGDTQYFGPGTRLTVL.

This clone showed up just once. The chain joins TRBV28 to TRBJ2-5; 10 nucleotides agree with TRBD2. The DNA end is more similar to TRBJ2-7, so the J call may be wrong. Germline loops: CDR1 MDHEN, CDR2 SYDVKM. CDR3 size: 16 residues. CDR3 residues: CASSFPASGSPDEQYF. CDR3 sequence (DNA): TGTGCCAGCAGTTTCCCTGCTAGCGGGAGTCCCGACGAGCAGTACTTC.

The chain uses TRBV5-4 and TRBJ2-1; 14 bases map to TRBD2. V was pared by 9 bases and J by 0 bases, with 17 bases of the junction left unmatched. The CDR3 consists of 20 residues. Germline CDR1 and CDR2: SGHNT and YYREEE (reference sequence). CDR3 nucleotides: TGTGCCACTCAGGAACGGACTAGCGGGGGGAACCGAGGCTCCTACAATGAGCAGTTCTTC. Its translation: CATQERTSGGNRGSYNEQFF.

The rearrangement links TRBV11-2 to TRBJ2-7; D call uncertain. Germline CDR1 and CDR2: SGHAT and FQNNGV. V lost 4 bases and J lost 2, with 12 bases in between. This CDR3 is 14 amino acids long. The CDR3 bases are TGTGCCAGCAGCTCTCTCGGGCACACCTACGAGCAGTACTTC. This gives the protein CASSSLGHTYEQYF.

This chain joins TRBV18 and TRBJ2-7; 8 nucleotides align to TRBD1. The CDR3 extends over 14 amino acids. Looked up from germline, CDR1 is KGHSH and CDR2 is LQKENI. The trim removed 9 bases at V and 2 bases at J, leaving 9 bases unmatched. In DNA form, the CDR3 reads TGTGCCAGTTGGGCCGGGACAGGAGCCTACGAGCAGTACTTC. This codes for CASWAGTGAYEQYF.

This sequence joins TRBV5-1 and TRBJ2-7; D might be TRBD2 (6 bases). The germline CDR1 and CDR2 sequences are SGHRS and YFSETQ. V dropped 4 bases and J dropped 6 bases, with 17 bases sitting between them. The CDR3 sequence is 14 residues long. CDR3 amino acids: CASSAGTLRGEQYF. CDR3 nucleotides: TGCGCCAGCAGCGCCGGGACTCTTCGGGGCGAGCAGTACTTC.

The chain has TRBV7-2 and TRBJ2-3; 7 nucleotides align to TRBD1. CDR1 and CDR2 from the germline V gene are SGHTA and FQGNSA. J lost 2 bases, V lost 4 bases, and 6 bases had no gene match. The length of the CDR3 is 15 residues. CDR3 sequence reads: CASSSRQGNTDTQYF. The CDR3 DNA follows: TGTGCCAGCAGCTCGCGACAGGGTAACACAGATACGCAGTATTTT.

V is TRBV11-2 and J is TRBJ2-4, with unresolved D. Trimming shortened V by 2 bases and J by 0 bases, and 11 bases separated the two germline ends. This CDR3 is built from 16 residues. From germline, CDR1 is SGHAT and CDR2 FQNNGV. CDR3 sequence (DNA): TGTGCCAGCAGCTTAAACGGTTTGGGAGCCAAAAACATTCAGTACTTC. Amino acids: CASSLNGLGAKNIQYF.

The genes are TRBV5-6 and TRBJ1-1; TRBD1 matches 7 bases. This CDR3 region has 19 residues. V was clipped by 3 bases and J by 0 bases; unmatched bases: 17. Germline values: CDR1 SGHDT, CDR2 YYEEEE. CDR3: CASSSEGSSRDSMNTEAFF. In nucleotides, the CDR3 is TGTGCCAGCAGCTCGGAAGGGTCTTCCCGGGACAGCATGAACACTGAAGCTTTCTTT.

This chain joins TRBV27 and TRBJ2-5; possibly TRBD1 for D (5 bases). V lost 1 base to trimming and J lost 1 base, with 10 bases between them. CDR1 and CDR2 (germline): MNHEY, SMNVEV (reference sequence). The CDR3 contains 15 residues. The CDR3 coding sequence is TGTGCCAGCAGTTTATTTACAGGACCCCAAGAGACCCAGTACTTC. It specifies CASSLFTGPQETQYF.

The chain has TRBV21-1 and TRBJ2-7; no check of the table's D call, TRBD2, against the DNA was made. TRBV21-1 is designated a pseudogene. The CDR3 is 15 residues long. CDR3: CASSKLGRASDEQYF. Here the CDR3 DNA reads TGTGCCAGCAGCAAACTCGGGAGGGCCTCAGACGAGCAGTACTTC.

This sequence joins TRBV6-5 and TRBJ2-3; D not certain. The V end was cut by 4 bases, the J end by 1 base, with 9 bases between. Germline CDR1 reads MNHEY; CDR2 reads SVGAGI. The CDR3 has 14 amino acids. The CDR3 DNA reads as TGTGCCAGCAGTTCAAAACGGGGCACAGATACGCAGTATTTT. Translated, it gives CASSSKRGTDTQYF.

The chain recombines TRBV20-1 with TRBJ2-3, with D unresolved. The CDR3 covers 11 residues. Germline loops: CDR1 DFQATT, CDR2 SNEGSKA (reference sequence). Trimming took off 1 base at V and 10 bases at J, with 9 bases between the two ends. CDR3 sequence reads: CSARVEVSQYF. The CDR3 DNA sequence: TGCAGTGCTAGAGTCGAGGTATCGCAGTATTTT.

The chain combines TRBV29-1 with TRBJ2-1; TRBD2 aligns across 13 bases. Germline V gene data show CDR1 as SQVTM and CDR2 as ANQGSEA. The ends lost 5 bases at V and 0 bases at J; junction bases unmatched: 10. The CDR3 contains 18 residues. This CDR3 reads CSVPSYRLAGGSYNEQFF. In DNA form, the CDR3 reads TGCAGCGTTCCTAGTTATCGACTAGCGGGAGGCTCCTACAATGAGCAGTTCTTC.

The chain uses TRBV28 and TRBJ2-5, with a weak D call TRBD2 (5 bases). Germline loops: CDR1 MDHEN, CDR2 SYDVKM. CDR3 length equals 11 residues. V was clipped by 7 bases and J by 4 bases, with 7 bases between them. This CDR3 is CASTRGETQYF. The CDR3 DNA reads as TGTGCCAGCACCCGGGGAGAGACCCAGTACTTC.

V and J are TRBV6-6 and TRBJ1-1; 9 bases match TRBD1. Germline lookup yields CDR1 MNHNY and CDR2 SVGAGI (reference sequence). The CDR3 runs 14 residues. Trimming took 6 bases from V and 4 from J; bases not matched to a gene: 6. CDR3 sequence reads: CASSLSGQGTEAFF. DNA for the CDR3: TGTGCCAGCAGCCTCTCGGGACAGGGCACTGAAGCTTTCTTT.

The V call is TRBV2, the J call TRBJ2-5; the D gene could be TRBD1 or TRBD2 (5 bases each). The CDR3 has 12 amino acids. The germline CDR1 and CDR2 sequences are SNHLY and FYNNEI. Trimming left V 6 bases short and J 5 bases short, with 10 bases between. DNA for the CDR3: TGTGCCAGCAGGAGGGGTAGGGAGACCCAGTACTTC. Its translation: CASRRGRETQYF.

The count of this clone is one. V is TRBV6-5 and J is TRBJ1-1, with 8 nucleotides matching TRBD1. The junction had 3 bases not matched to a gene; V was cut back by 0 bases and J by 6 bases. The CDR3 spans 14 residues. Per germline, CDR1 MNHEY and CDR2 SVGAGI. In nucleotides, the CDR3 is TGTGCCAGCAGTTACTCGACAGGGGTTGCTGAAGCTTTCTTT. Residues: CASSYSTGVAEAFF.

The genes are TRBV30 and TRBJ1-4; D is possibly TRBD1 (6 bases). Trimming left V 4 bases short and J 12 bases short, with 24 bases between. Germline CDR1 and CDR2: GTSNPN and SVGIG (reference sequence). This CDR3 is built from 15 residues. The CDR3 bases are TGTGCCTGGACCCTTCAGGGGCTGTCCGTCCCTGAACTGTTTTTT. It translates to CAWTLQGLSVPELFF.

As to this clone: The junction differs from germline at one of its ends, possibly a read error. This chain links TRBV11-2 with TRBJ1-1; TRBD1 is a possible D gene (5 bases). The CDR3 covers 11 residues. In germline, CDR1 is SGHAT, CDR2 FQNNGV. The CDR3 region has the DNA TGTGCCAGCATCCTAGGGACTGAGGCTTTCTTT. Encoded protein: CASILGTEAFF.

This chain uses TRBV5-4 with TRBJ2-7; perhaps D is TRBD1 or TRBD2 (5 bases each). Trimming removed 4 bases at V and 5 bases at J, with 16 bases between. CDR1 and CDR2 from the germline V gene are SGHNT and YYREEE (reference sequence). The CDR3 has 14 residues. CDR3 in amino acids: CASSEGPGADEQYF. Written as DNA, the CDR3 is TGTGCCAGCAGCGAGGGGCCCGGGGCCGACGAGCAGTACTTC.

The chain employs TRBV2 and TRBJ1-5; D call uncertain. V lost 7 bases, J lost 3 bases, and 10 bases lay in between. Germline-derived CDR1 and CDR2 are SNHLY and FYNNEI. CDR3 length equals 13 residues. CDR3 in amino acids: CASKPGSNQPQHF. CDR3 nucleotide sequence: TGTGCCAGCAAACCCGGGTCCAATCAGCCCCAGCATTTT.

This clone appeared a single time. J is TRBJ1-6 and V is TRBV6-1; TRBD1 agrees at 7 bases. The CDR3 runs 15 residues. V was pared by 3 bases and J by 5 bases, with 4 bases of the junction left unmatched. Germline CDR1 MNHNS, CDR2 SASEGT. The CDR3 sequence is CASSDEGANNSPLHF. The CDR3 DNA is TGTGCCAGCAGTGATGAGGGGGCTAATAATTCACCCCTCCACTTT.

This chain connects TRBV9 to TRBJ2-5, with 9 bases that match TRBD2. CDR1 and CDR2 (germline): SGDLS, YYNGEE. V was clipped by 2 bases and J by 2 bases; unmatched bases: 1. CDR3 length equals 14 residues. Here the CDR3 reads CASSVTSGQETQYF. The CDR3 DNA sequence: TGTGCCAGCAGCGTGACTAGCGGACAAGAGACCCAGTACTTC. The entire variable domain, with the rest obtained from reference TRBV9 and TRBJ2-5, is as follows: DSGVTQTPKHLITATGQRVTLRCSPRSGDLSVYWYQQSLDQGLQFLIQYYNGEERAKGNILERFSAQQFPDLHSELNLSSLELGDSALYFCASSVTSGQETQYFGPGTRLLVL.

The chain is built from TRBV6-1 and TRBJ1-4; D gene unclear. The V gene lost 1 base and the J gene lost 1 base, with 10 bases spanning the gap. The CDR3 consists of 16 residues. Per germline, CDR1 MNHNS and CDR2 SASEGT. CDR3: CASSEVTYRTNEKLFF. In DNA form, the CDR3 reads TGTGCCAGCAGTGAAGTCACCTACAGAACTAATGAAAAACTGTTTTTT.

The V call is TRBV11-3, the J call TRBJ2-3; 11 positions match TRBD2. This CDR3 region has 16 residues. CDR1 SGHNT and CDR2 YENEEA come from the germline V gene. V lost 5 bases, J lost 2 bases, and 6 bases stayed unmatched. The CDR3 coding sequence is TGTGCCAGCAGCCCCGGGACTAGCGGCAACACAGATACGCAGTATTTT. Translating it yields CASSPGTSGNTDTQYF.

CDR3 residues: CASSSRQGGSYEQYF. In DNA form, the CDR3 reads TGTGCCAGCAGTTCCCGACAGGGGGGCTCCTACGAGCAGTACTTC. This chain connects TRBV28 to TRBJ2-7, with 9 nucleotides matching TRBD1. V was pared by 4 bases and J by 0 bases, with 4 bases of the junction left unmatched. This CDR3 is 15 amino acids long. Germline CDR1 MDHEN, CDR2 SYDVKM. Together with reference TRBV28 and TRBJ2-7, the CDR3 gives the full variable domain: DVKVTQSSRYLVKRTGEKVFLECVQDMDHENMFWYRQDPGLGLRLIYFSYDVKMKEKGDIPEGYSVSREKKERFSLILESASTNQTSMYLCASSSRQGGSYEQYFGPGTRLTVT.